This T cell receptor (beta chain) was recorded in a study of blood T cell repertoires in COVID-19. V was pared by 6 bases and J by 0 bases, with 14 bases between. The germline gives CDR1 LNHDA, CDR2 SQIVND (reference sequence). The CDR3 contains 15 residues. Here immunoSEQ multiplex PCR was the method, and the copy in TCRdb shows in-frame clones only, minus some. The sample yields approximately 80,000 clones, more than 60% seen once. The chain uses TRBV19 and TRBJ1-1; a weak D match, TRBD1 (5 bases). The receptor was isolated from a human donor in a cohort sampled during active COVID-19. Material: peripheral blood. In DNA form, the CDR3 reads TGTGCCAGTAGGCCATCTGGACACCTGAACACTGAAGCTTTCTTT. This gives the protein CASRPSGHLNTEAFF.